These 29 T cell receptor beta chains were sequenced from one sample in a study of T cells in Graves' hyperthyroidism and ophthalmopathy. Amplified TCR beta CDR3 regions derived from RNA transcripts. TCR CDR3 underwent first-round RT-PCR with the HTBI primer set. From the multiplex PCR reads, TCRdb called clonotypes with MiXCR, one entry per CDR3 protein. The data hold approximately 590,000 distinct CDR3 sequences, with roughly 14% observed a single time. What was sequenced was blood. The receptors stem from a woman in her twenties or thirties with Graves' hyperthyroidism.

The rearrangement uses TRBV29-1 and TRBJ2-2, with TRBD1 as a possible D gene (5 bases). Germline CDR1 and CDR2: SQVTM and ANQGSEA. The CDR3 is 14 amino acids. Deletions cut 7 bases from V and 6 bases from J, with 18 bases between. CDR3 bases: TGCAGCGCTCTCAAGGGGAATCGGGCCGGGGAGCTGTTTTTT. Its protein product is CSALKGNRAGELFF.

This chain uses TRBV19 with TRBJ1-6, with D maybe TRBD1 (6 bases). This CDR3 contains 14 residues. V was clipped by 5 bases and J by 5 bases, with 10 bases between them. The germline V gene encodes CDR1 LNHDA and CDR2 SQIVND (reference sequence). The CDR3 region is CASSGRQDNSPLHF. The CDR3, as DNA: TGTGCCAGTAGTGGCCGACAGGATAATTCACCCCTCCACTTT.

This clonotype came up many times. The chain employs TRBV20-1 and TRBJ2-7, with D maybe TRBD2 (6 bases). Germline V gives CDR1 DFQATT, CDR2 SNEGSKA (reference sequence). With 6 bases removed from V and 4 bases from J, the gap between germline ends came to 19 bases. The CDR3 is 14 amino acids. CDR3 DNA: TGCAGTGCCCCAGGAGGGGAACGGGGATACGAGCAGTACTTC. Protein product: CSAPGGERGYEQYF.

As regards this clonotype: A much larger clone lies a single base off, so this may be a read error. The chain couples TRBV7-8 to TRBJ2-1; no reliable D call. Per germline, CDR1 SGHVS and CDR2 FQNEAQ. Trimming pared 4 bases from V and 4 bases from J, leaving 14 bases between. The CDR3 has 15 amino acids. CDR3 loop: CASSSSRTPYNEQFF. CDR3 nucleotide sequence: TGTGCCAGCAGCTCATCTCGGACGCCGTACAATGAGCAGTTCTTC.

This clonotype appeared a few times. The chain has TRBV14 and TRBJ1-5; D unclear. Trimming left V 0 bases short and J 3 bases short, with 12 bases between. CDR3 size: 16 residues. In germline, CDR1 is SGHDN, CDR2 FVKESK. The DNA for the CDR3 is TGTGCCAGCAGCCAAGATAAGGTGACAAACAATCAGCCCCAGCATTTT. Its protein is CASSQDKVTNNQPQHF.

The gene calls are TRBV29-1 and TRBJ1-2; TRBD1 matches 10 bases. Trimming cost V 6 bases and J 6 bases; bases outside gene matches: 1. This CDR3 has 11 amino acids. Germline CDR1 is SQVTM and CDR2 is ANQGSEA. The CDR3 DNA reads as TGCAGCGTAGGGACAGGGGATGGCTACACCTTC. Encoded protein: CSVGTGDGYTF. The full variable domain, completed using reference TRBV29-1 and TRBJ1-2, is SAVISQKPSRDICQRGTSLTIQCQVDSQVTMMFWYRQQPGQSLTLIATANQGSEATYESGFVIDKFPISRPNLTFSTLTVSNMSPEDSSIYLCSVGTGDGYTFGSGTRLTVV.

This clonotype appeared many times. The chain is built from TRBV6-1 and TRBJ2-7; a possible D gene is TRBD2 (5 bases). The V gene lost 7 bases and the J gene lost 0 bases, with 13 bases spanning the gap. The CDR3 is 14 residues long. CDR1 is MNHNS and CDR2 is SASEGT in the germline V gene. In nucleotides, the CDR3 is TGTGCCAGCACCGACGGACTGCCCTCCTACGAGCAGTACTTC. Translation gives CASTDGLPSYEQYF.

This clonotype was found many times. The rearrangement joins TRBV7-2 to TRBJ2-3; TRBD2 matches 9 bases. CDR3 length equals 17 residues. The junction had 15 bases not matched to a gene; V was cut back by 5 bases and J by 6 bases. Germline values: CDR1 SGHTA, CDR2 FQGNSA. This chain's CDR3 is CASSRDLGLAGLDTQYF. The CDR3 DNA reads TGTGCCAGCAGCAGGGATTTGGGACTAGCAGGGCTCGATACGCAGTATTTT.

There are a few counts of this clonotype. The V call is TRBV19, the J call TRBJ1-1; TRBD1 might be the D (6 bases). Trimming cost V 5 bases and J 2 bases, with 15 bases left between them. Germline V gene lookup returns CDR1 LNHDA and CDR2 SQIVND (reference sequence). CDR3 length equals 15 residues. CDR3 region: CASSSGAGANTEAFF. CDR3 sequence (DNA): TGTGCCAGTAGTTCCGGAGCGGGGGCTAACACTGAAGCTTTCTTT.

This rearrangement joins TRBV19 to TRBJ2-1; 9 nucleotides agree with TRBD2. Germline CDR1 reads LNHDA; CDR2 reads SQIVND (reference sequence). Losses at the gene ends were 3 bases for V and 2 bases for J; bases not matched to a gene: 2. CDR3 length: 15 residues. CDR3 sequence: CASSMSSGAYNEQFF. The CDR3 nucleotides read TGTGCCAGTAGTATGTCTAGCGGGGCCTACAATGAGCAGTTCTTC. Looking up the rest from reference TRBV19 and TRBJ2-1 gives the full variable domain: DGGITQSPKYLFRKEGQNVTLSCEQNLNHDAMYWYRQDPGQGLRLIYYSQIVNDFQKGDIAEGYSVSREKKESFPLTVTSAQKNPTAFYLCASSMSSGAYNEQFFGPGTRLTVL.

At least ten counts were recorded for this clonotype. This chain uses TRBV11-1 with TRBJ2-5, with D uncertain. The ends were cut back, 2 bases at V and 4 bases at J, with 11 bases in the middle. The CDR3 consists of 14 residues. The V gene's germline CDR1 is SGHAT and CDR2 FQDESV (reference sequence). The CDR3 loop reads CASSLLSQLETQYF. DNA for the CDR3: TGTGCCAGCAGCTTATTGTCTCAGTTAGAGACCCAGTACTTC.

The V call is TRBV18, the J call TRBJ2-1; a weak D match, TRBD1 (6 bases). This CDR3 has 16 residues. Per germline, CDR1 KGHSH and CDR2 LQKENI. V gave up 2 bases and J gave up 7 bases, with 18 bases separating them. The CDR3 region has the DNA TGTGCCAGCTCACCAAACAGGGACAACCAATGGAATGAGCAGTTCTTC. It yields the protein CASSPNRDNQWNEQFF.

This chain connects TRBV5-4 to TRBJ1-1; 8 bases line up with TRBD1. Germline CDR1 and CDR2: SGHNT and YYREEE (reference sequence). Losses at the gene ends were 4 bases for V and 4 bases for J; bases not matched to a gene: 3. CDR3 length: 13 residues. CDR3 sequence reads: CASSKDRATEAFF. DNA for the CDR3: TGTGCCAGCAGCAAGGACAGGGCCACTGAAGCTTTCTTT.

This clonotype was detected many times. The rearrangement uses TRBV18 and TRBJ2-1; D is ambiguous. CDR1 and CDR2 (germline): KGHSH, LQKENI. V lost 2 bases and J 3 bases, leaving 11 bases between the germline ends. The CDR3 runs to 15 residues. CDR3 sequence reads: CASSPARTNYNEQFF. Here the CDR3 DNA reads TGTGCCAGCTCACCAGCCCGGACCAACTACAATGAGCAGTTCTTC.

The chain joins TRBV12-3 or TRBV12-4 to TRBJ2-7; D is possibly TRBD2 (5 bases). The CDR3 contains 14 residues. With 6 bases removed from V and 7 bases from J, the gap between germline ends came to 19 bases. Here the CDR3 reads CASSPYVAGGEQYF. The CDR3 DNA is TGTGCCAGCAGCCCTTATGTTGCGGGTGGAGAGCAGTACTTC.

This clonotype occurred a few times. The chain employs TRBV4-2 and TRBJ2-1, with 11 nucleotides matching TRBD2. The CDR3 consists of 16 residues. Germline V gene sequence: CDR1 LGHNA, CDR2 YNFKEQ. The junction had 4 bases not matched to a gene; V was cut back by 1 base and J by 5 bases. The CDR3 protein is CASSQVGTSGNNEQFF. The CDR3 region has the DNA TGTGCCAGCAGCCAAGTTGGGACTAGCGGTAACAATGAGCAGTTCTTC.

The chain recombines TRBV29-1 with TRBJ2-5, with 8 positions matching TRBD2. In germline, CDR1 is SQVTM, CDR2 ANQGSEA. V shed 1 base, J shed 5 bases, and the junction held 9 bases outside the gene matches. The CDR3 spans 15 residues. Written as DNA, the CDR3 is TGCAGCGTTGAAGTCGGGACCCCGGGGGGGGAGACCCAGTACTTC. Amino acid sequence: CSVEVGTPGGETQYF.

The rearrangement uses TRBV6-1 and TRBJ1-2; possible D gene TRBD1, 5 bases. V dropped 6 bases and J dropped 5 bases, with 31 bases sitting between them. Germline CDR1 is MNHNS and CDR2 is SASEGT. The CDR3 covers 19 residues. The chain's CDR3 is CASSARLGEGTTGQYGYTF. The CDR3 DNA follows: TGTGCCAGCAGCGCCCGCTTGGGGGAAGGGACTACCGGCCAATATGGCTACACCTTC.

This sequence joins TRBV30 and TRBJ1-1, with 8 bases matching TRBD1. This CDR3 spans 21 amino acids. Germline V CDR1 and CDR2: GTSNPN, SVGIG (reference sequence). V gave up 2 bases and J gave up 3 bases; unmatched junction bases: 26. The CDR3 here is CAWSMGWAGGAVPARDTEAFF. CDR3 nucleotide sequence: TGTGCCTGGAGTATGGGGTGGGCAGGGGGCGCGGTACCGGCACGGGACACTGAAGCTTTCTTT.

This chain connects TRBV5-1 to TRBJ1-2; D is uncertain. The CDR3 length is 14 residues. Germline V CDR1 and CDR2: SGHRS, YFSETQ. With 2 bases removed from V and 0 bases from J, the gap between germline ends came to 8 bases. CDR3 protein: CASSLQSANYGYTF. The CDR3, as DNA: TGCGCCAGCAGCTTACAGTCAGCTAACTATGGCTACACCTTC.

The chain employs TRBV10-2 and TRBJ1-2; D is ambiguous. The CDR3 loop spans 12 amino acids. CDR1 WSHSY and CDR2 SAAADI come from the germline V gene. V lost 1 base, J lost 5 bases, and 5 bases lay in between. The CDR3 region is CASSELRYGYTF. As DNA, the CDR3 is TGCGCCAGCAGTGAGTTAAGATATGGCTACACCTTC.

The CDR3 bases are TGCAGCGCAGCGGACAGGGGCTACGAGCAGTACTTC. As protein: CSAADRGYEQYF. The gene calls are TRBV29-1 and TRBJ2-7; TRBD1 matches 9 bases. The CDR3 runs 12 residues. V gave up 7 bases and J gave up 3 bases; unmatched junction bases: 4. Germline V lookup: CDR1 SQVTM, CDR2 ANQGSEA.

In this sample, this clonotype turned up many times. The rearrangement joins TRBV20-1 to TRBJ2-7, with D possibly matching TRBD1 (5 bases). The CDR3 has 14 amino acids. Germline V gene sequence: CDR1 DFQATT, CDR2 SNEGSKA (reference sequence). Trimming pared 5 bases from V and 4 bases from J, leaving 18 bases between. CDR3 sequence reads: CSACTDQGSYEQYF. CDR3 coding DNA: TGCAGTGCTTGCACCGACCAGGGCTCTTACGAGCAGTACTTC.

This clonotype was counted a few times. This chain uses TRBV19 with TRBJ2-7, with TRBD2 as a possible D gene (5 bases). V gave up 5 bases and J gave up 2 bases, with 19 bases separating them. Per germline, CDR1 LNHDA and CDR2 SQIVND (reference sequence). CDR3 length: 16 residues. CDR3 loop: CASSVGLIEPPYEQYF. CDR3 in DNA: TGTGCCAGTAGTGTCGGACTCATCGAACCCCCCTACGAGCAGTACTTC.

This rearrangement joins TRBV20-1 to TRBJ1-2; 7 bases fit TRBD1. Germline V gene data show CDR1 as DFQATT and CDR2 as SNEGSKA (reference sequence). The ends lost 3 bases at V and 12 bases at J; junction bases unmatched: 4. This CDR3 region has 10 residues. The CDR3 is CSARRGGNTF. The CDR3 DNA is TGCAGTGCTAGGAGAGGGGGCAACACCTTC.

The V call is TRBV10-2, the J call TRBJ1-5, with TRBD1 matching over 11 bases. The CDR3 contains 15 residues. V shed 6 bases and J 11 bases; nucleotides not matched to a gene: 12. Germline lookup yields CDR1 WSHSY and CDR2 SAAADI. CDR3 in DNA: TGCGCCAGCAGCGCCGGGACAGGGGGGCTTTTGGCCCAGCATTTT. This codes for CASSAGTGGLLAQHF.

This rearrangement joins TRBV6-5 to TRBJ1-5; no clear D gene. The germline V gene encodes CDR1 MNHEY and CDR2 SVGAGI. This CDR3 region has 15 residues. V was pared by 2 bases and J by 3 bases, with 11 bases between. CDR3 in amino acids: CASSYPQNPNQPQHF. Written as DNA, the CDR3 is TGTGCCAGCAGTTACCCACAGAACCCCAATCAGCCCCAGCATTTT.

This clonotype was counted many times. V is TRBV30 and J is TRBJ1-1, with no clear D. The germline gives CDR1 GTSNPN, CDR2 SVGIG (reference sequence). V lost 4 bases, J lost 1 base, and 10 bases lay in between. This CDR3 comprises 13 residues. CDR3 DNA: TGTGCCTGGATCCCGACGGCGAACACTGAAGCTTTCTTT. Protein: CAWIPTANTEAFF.

At least ten counts were recorded for this clonotype. This chain joins TRBV6-1 and TRBJ1-2; D perhaps matches TRBD1 (5 bases). Germline V gives CDR1 MNHNS, CDR2 SASEGT. The CDR3 has 14 amino acids. Trimming removed 6 bases from V and 7 bases from J, with 18 bases in between. The CDR3, as DNA: TGTGCCAGCAGCAGCCTCCGGGACGAGGGTGGCTACACCTTC. Its protein product is CASSSLRDEGGYTF.